Listed here are 19 T cell receptor delta chains from one sample, sequenced in a study of gamma-delta T cells after stem cell transplantation. TCRdb re-processed the RT-PCR reads using CATT. The repertoire has roughly 12,000 delta-chain clones, approximately 37% of them found once; the top ten carry around 2.8%. The sequencing input was gamma-delta T cells. These receptors all come from a human donor. It is not recorded whose cells these are; they may come from a transplant donor.

Only a few counts were recorded for this clone. The V call is TRDV3, the J call TRDJ1; perhaps TRDD3 as D (6 bases). The CDR3 has 18 residues. Germline V gives CDR1 TVYSNPD, CDR2 GDNSRS (reference sequence). The V and J ends lost 1 base and 0 bases respectively, with 24 bases between them. CDR3: CAFIWGRGSHPYTDKLIF. The CDR3 DNA sequence: TGTGCCTTTATATGGGGTAGGGGATCCCATCCGTACACCGATAAACTCATCTTT.

A word on this clone: A clone one base away is much larger, so this may be a read error. The chain joins TRDV3 to TRDJ1; D might be TRDD2 (6 bases). V dropped 4 bases and J dropped 0 bases, with 30 bases sitting between them. In germline, CDR1 is TVYSNPD, CDR2 GDNSRS (reference sequence). The CDR3 is 19 residues long. This chain's CDR3 is CASGPSESVGSMDTDKLIF. CDR3 DNA sequence: TGTGCCTCCGGGCCTTCCGAATCTGTGGGATCCATGGACACCGATAAACTCATCTTT.

This clone has only a few counts. V is TRDV1 and J is TRDJ1; D unresolved. The CDR3 consists of 16 residues. V was clipped by 1 base and J by 7 bases, with 19 bases between them. CDR1 and CDR2 (germline): TSWWSYY, QGS. As DNA, the CDR3 is TGTGCTCTTGGGGAACCCTTTTTGAGCGAATATGGTAAACTCATCTTT. Its translation: CALGEPFLSEYGKLIF.

The chain combines TRDV1 with TRDJ1; 11 bases agree with TRDD3. The length of the CDR3 is 21 residues. V shed 0 bases, J shed 0 bases, and the junction held 15 bases outside the gene matches. CDR1 and CDR2 from the germline V gene are TSWWSYY and QGS. The CDR3 DNA reads TGTGCTCTTGGGGAACTGCCCTCGAGGTACTGGGGGATAAGTTACACCGATAAACTCATCTTT. Translation: CALGELPSRYWGISYTDKLIF.

In this sample, this clone turned up once. At one of its ends the junction is not consistent with the germline gene, which may arise from a read error. J is TRDJ1 and V is TRDV1; 8 bases align to TRDD3. The CDR3 totals 25 residues. In germline, CDR1 is TSWWSYY, CDR2 QGS. This CDR3 is CAIGGLASWSLSCWGRQNNTDKLIF. The CDR3 DNA follows: TGTGCTATTGGGGGGCTGGCTTCCTGGAGCCTCAGTTGCTGGGGGAGACAAAATAACACCGATAAACTCATCTTT.

CDR3 DNA sequence: TGTGCCTGTGACTCTTCTACGGACTGGGGGATACCGTACACCGATAAACTCATCTTT. It yields the protein CACDSSTDWGIPYTDKLIF. J is TRDJ1 and V is TRDV2, with 12 positions matching TRDD3. CDR1 and CDR2 from the germline V gene are GEAIGNYY and EKD. This CDR3 is 19 amino acids long. J gave up 0 bases and V 3 bases, and 13 bases lay outside the gene matches.

In the case of this clone: A much larger clone differs by one base, so this may be a read error. The rearrangement joins TRDV2 to TRDJ1; tentative D call: TRDD3 (5 bases). CDR1 is GEAIGNYY and CDR2 is EKD in the germline V gene. This CDR3 region has 13 residues. V dropped 4 bases and J dropped 3 bases, with 11 bases sitting between them. The CDR3 protein is CACETGDSDKLIF. CDR3 in DNA: TGTGCCTGTGAGACAGGGGACTCCGATAAACTCATCTTT.

In the case of this clone: A far larger clone is only one base removed, so a read error is likely. This CDR3 is also generated by other DNA sequences in the sample. The rearrangement links TRDV2 to TRDJ3; 7 bases map to TRDD3. Germline CDR1 reads GEAIGNYY; CDR2 reads EKD. This CDR3 is 16 amino acids long. CDR3 nucleotides: TGTGCCTGTGACTGGGGGAGCTCCTGGGACACCCGACAAATGTTTTTC. It encodes CACDWGSSWDTRQMFF.

In its sample, this clone was seen a few times. This chain connects TRDV1 to TRDJ1; no definite D call. CDR1 and CDR2 from the germline V gene are TSWWSYY and QGS. With 1 base removed from V and 3 bases from J, the gap between germline ends came to 18 bases. This CDR3 region has 17 residues. The CDR3 sequence is CALGEPPPPWKPDKLIF. The CDR3 DNA follows: TGTGCTCTTGGGGAACCGCCTCCCCCGTGGAAACCCGATAAACTCATCTTT.

The gene calls are TRDV3 and TRDJ1, with 7 bases fitting TRDD3. The CDR3 extends over 17 amino acids. CDR1 is TVYSNPD and CDR2 is GDNSRS in the germline V gene (reference sequence). V dropped 2 bases and J dropped 2; count of bases not matched to a gene: 17. In DNA, the CDR3 is TGTGCCTTTTGGGTTCTGGATACGTCCCCGGGGACCGATAAACTCATCTTT. Amino acids: CAFWVLDTSPGTDKLIF.

As for this clone: Germline is not matched at one junction end, which may reflect a read error. CDR3 region: CAPGEPFPILSWGIRFDKLIF. For the CDR3, the DNA is TGTGCTCCTGGGGAACCCTTCCCCATCCTCTCCTGGGGGATACGCTTCGATAAACTCATCTTT. The chain recombines TRDV1 with TRDJ1, with 12 positions matching TRDD3. The CDR3 consists of 21 residues. Per germline, CDR1 TSWWSYY and CDR2 QGS.

The chain couples TRDV1 to TRDJ1; the match to TRDD3 covers 13 bases. The CDR3 consists of 23 residues. Germline V CDR1 and CDR2: TSWWSYY, QGS. With V trimmed by 5 bases and J by 4 bases, 28 bases remained unmatched. The CDR3 spells CALGIKTFPLGTGGYGGGDKLIF. The CDR3 coding sequence is TGTGCTCTTGGGATCAAAACCTTCCCCTTGGGTACTGGGGGATACGGAGGCGGCGATAAACTCATCTTT.

This clone has just a few counts. The chain is built from TRDV1 and TRDJ1; 12 bases line up with TRDD3. J lost 0 bases, V lost 6 bases, and 44 bases had no gene match. Germline V gene data show CDR1 as TSWWSYY and CDR2 as QGS. The CDR3 extends over 29 amino acids. The CDR3 DNA follows: TGTGCTCTTGGCTGTTTAGTCCTACCGGTCCTAACAAGACATTCTAACTGGGGGATACCCGACGTGTACACCGATAAACTCATCTTT. This gives the protein CALGCLVLPVLTRHSNWGIPDVYTDKLIF.

About this clone itself: Other DNA sequences from this sample encode an identical CDR3 as well. The chain joins TRAV29/DV5 to TRDJ1, with 12 bases lining up with TRDD3. The germline V gene has CDR1 NSMFDY and CDR2 ISSIKDK. This CDR3 contains 21 residues. CDR3 sequence reads: CAASRTPRGTGGYWYTDKLIF. CDR3 bases: TGTGCCGCATCTAGGACTCCCAGAGGTACTGGGGGATACTGGTACACCGATAAACTCATCTTT. The entire variable domain, with the rest obtained from reference TRAV29/DV5 and TRDJ1, is as follows: DQQVKQNSPSLSVQEGRISILNCDYTNSMFDYFLWYKKYPAEGPTFLISISSIKDKNEDGRFTVFLNKSAKHLSLHIVPSQPGDSAVYFCAASRTPRGTGGYWYTDKLIFGKGTRVTVEP.

The genes are TRDV2 and TRDJ1; D gene ambiguous. The germline V gene has CDR1 GEAIGNYY and CDR2 EKD. V dropped 1 base and J dropped 0 bases, with 11 bases sitting between them. CDR3 length equals 15 residues. CDR3 bases: TGTGCCTGTGACACGAAGGTGGTCCACACCGATAAACTCATCTTT. Translation gives CACDTKVVHTDKLIF.

As to this clone: One junction end disagrees with the germline gene, perhaps due to a read error. The chain uses TRDV3 and TRDJ1; the match to TRDD3 covers 11 bases. In germline, CDR1 is TVYSNPD, CDR2 GDNSRS (reference sequence). The CDR3 covers 17 residues. CDR3: CAFSTYWGIWDADQLIF. CDR3 nucleotide sequence: TGTGCCTTCTCAACCTACTGGGGGATATGGGACGCCGATCAACTCATCTTT.

V is TRDV1 and J is TRDJ1; 11 bases are shared with TRDD3. This CDR3 contains 22 residues. With 4 bases clipped from V and 0 bases from J, the junction kept 22 bases outside the gene matches. Germline lookup yields CDR1 TSWWSYY and CDR2 QGS. The CDR3 loop is CALGGPPSYWGIEWGDTDKLIF. CDR3 DNA sequence: TGTGCTCTTGGGGGGCCGCCTTCCTACTGGGGGATAGAGTGGGGTGACACCGATAAACTCATCTTT.

This clone was observed a few times. The genes are TRDV3 and TRDJ1; D not certain. The ends were cut back, 3 bases at V and 0 bases at J, with 20 bases in the middle. The CDR3 has 16 amino acids. Germline CDR1 TVYSNPD, CDR2 GDNSRS (reference sequence). CDR3 in amino acids: CAFTWPFGRHTDKLIF. The CDR3 DNA reads as TGTGCCTTCACATGGCCTTTCGGACGACACACCGATAAACTCATCTTT.

Points on this clone: This sample includes further DNA sequences coding for the same CDR3. The rearrangement uses TRDV1 and TRDJ1; TRDD3 agrees at 11 bases. This CDR3 contains 22 residues. CDR1 is TSWWSYY, CDR2 QGS, per germline. The trim removed 4 bases at V and 0 bases at J, leaving 22 bases unmatched. The CDR3 sequence is CALGGPFLPDWGIRKYTDKLIF. Here the CDR3 DNA reads TGTGCTCTTGGGGGGCCCTTCCTACCGGATTGGGGGATACGAAAGTACACCGATAAACTCATCTTT.